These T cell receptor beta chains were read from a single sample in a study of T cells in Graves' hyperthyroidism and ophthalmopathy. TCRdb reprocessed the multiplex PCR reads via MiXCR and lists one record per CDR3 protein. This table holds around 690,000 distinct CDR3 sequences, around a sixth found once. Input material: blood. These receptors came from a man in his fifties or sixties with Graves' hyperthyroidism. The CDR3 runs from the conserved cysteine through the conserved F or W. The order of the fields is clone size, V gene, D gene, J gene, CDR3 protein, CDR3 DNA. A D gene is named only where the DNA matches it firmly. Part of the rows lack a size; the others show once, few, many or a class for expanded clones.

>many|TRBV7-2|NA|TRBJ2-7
CASSLMRLHEQYF
TGTGCCAGCAGCTTAATGCGCCTCCACGAGCAGTACTTC
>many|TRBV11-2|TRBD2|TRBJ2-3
CASRLAGGLGDTQYF
TGTGCCAGCAGACTAGCGGGAGGGCTCGGAGATACGCAGTATTTT
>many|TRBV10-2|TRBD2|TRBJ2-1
CASSAAGAVTNEQFF
TGCGCCAGCAGTGCCGCGGGAGCGGTTACGAATGAGCAGTTCTTC
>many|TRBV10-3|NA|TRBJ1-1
CAISERDRGNTEAFF
TGTGCCATCAGTGAGCGGGACCGAGGGAACACTGAAGCTTTCTTT
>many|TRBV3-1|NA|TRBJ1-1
CASSPVRGARTEAFF
TGTGCCAGCAGTCCAGTACGCGGGGCGCGTACTGAAGCTTTCTTT
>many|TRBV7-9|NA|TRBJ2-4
CASSLEATGLKNIQYF
TGTGCCAGCAGCTTAGAGGCGACAGGACTGAAAAACATTCAGTACTTC
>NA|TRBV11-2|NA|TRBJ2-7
CASSLRDWGSYEQYF
TGTGCCAGCAGCCTCCGGGACTGGGGCTCCTACGAGCAGTACTTC
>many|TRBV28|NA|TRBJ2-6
CASTQSSGANVLTF
TGTGCCAGCACTCAGTCCTCTGGGGCCAACGTCCTGACTTTC
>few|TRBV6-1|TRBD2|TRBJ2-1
CASIPGTSGHYNEQFF
TGTGCCAGCATTCCCGGGACTAGCGGTCACTACAATGAGCAGTTCTTC
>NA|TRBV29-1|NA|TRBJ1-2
CSVEGGGGVNYGYAF
TGCAGCGTTGAGGGCGGGGGAGGAGTAAACTATGGCTACGCCTTC
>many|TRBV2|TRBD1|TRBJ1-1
CASREQNRDSEAFF
TGTGCCAGCAGAGAACAAAACCGGGACAGCGAAGCTTTCTTT
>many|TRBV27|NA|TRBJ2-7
CASSLAKGRYEQYF
TGTGCCAGCTCCCTGGCCAAGGGCAGGTACGAGCAGTACTTC
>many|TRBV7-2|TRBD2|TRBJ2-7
CASSPFPGPSGNEQYF
TGTGCCAGCAGCCCCTTTCCAGGGCCTAGCGGGAATGAGCAGTACTTC
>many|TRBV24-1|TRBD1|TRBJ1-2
CATSGPGTGNYGYTF
TGTGCCACCAGTGGCCCCGGGACAGGGAACTATGGCTACACCTTC
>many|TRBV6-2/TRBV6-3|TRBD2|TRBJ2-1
CASRPPGGEGRNEQFF
TGTGCCAGCAGACCCCCGGGGGGGGAGGGCCGGAATGAGCAGTTCTTC
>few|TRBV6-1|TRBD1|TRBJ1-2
CASRGGQGRGYTF
TGTGCCAGCAGGGGCGGACAGGGTCGGGGCTACACCTTC
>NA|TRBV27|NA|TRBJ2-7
CVSSRGSEALTYEQYF
TGTGTCAGCAGTCGGGGGAGTGAGGCCCTTACCTACGAGCAGTACTTC
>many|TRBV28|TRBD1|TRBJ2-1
CASSLPGTGGIYEQFF
TGTGCCAGCAGTTTACCCGGGACAGGGGGCATCTATGAGCAGTTCTTC
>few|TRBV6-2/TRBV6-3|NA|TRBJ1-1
CASSYQEMNTEAFF
TGTGCCAGCAGCTACCAAGAGATGAACACTGAAGCTTTCTTT
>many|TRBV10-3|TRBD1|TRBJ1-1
CAIRSNRGMKTEAFF
TGTGCCATCAGGAGCAACAGGGGAATGAAAACTGAAGCTTTCTTT
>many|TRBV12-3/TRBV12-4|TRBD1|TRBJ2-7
CASTYADRAYEQYF
TGTGCCAGCACCTATGCGGACAGGGCCTACGAGCAGTACTTC
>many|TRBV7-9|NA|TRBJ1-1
CASSLVSKAEAFF
TGTGCCAGCAGCTTAGTCTCTAAAGCCGAAGCTTTCTTT
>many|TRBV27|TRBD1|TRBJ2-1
CASSLGQGANEQFF
TGTGCCAGCAGTTTGGGACAGGGGGCGAATGAGCAGTTCTTC
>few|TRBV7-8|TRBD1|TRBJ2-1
CASSSGKRQGGFKNEQFF
TGTGCCAGCAGCTCGGGAAAGAGACAGGGGGGTTTCAAGAATGAGCAGTTCTTC
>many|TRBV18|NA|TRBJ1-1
CASSPISGANTEAFF
TGTGCCAGCTCACCGATCAGCGGGGCAAACACTGAAGCTTTCTTT
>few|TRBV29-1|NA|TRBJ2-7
CSVRLPGHLNEQYF
TGCAGCGTGAGGCTGCCGGGACACCTAAACGAGCAGTACTTC
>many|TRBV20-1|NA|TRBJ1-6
CSARVAGKPNSPLHF
TGCAGTGCTAGAGTCGCAGGGAAACCGAATTCACCCCTCCACTTT
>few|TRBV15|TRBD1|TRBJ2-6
CATSRDRVLSGANVLTF
TGTGCCACCAGCAGGGACAGGGTCCTCTCTGGGGCCAACGTCCTGACTTTC
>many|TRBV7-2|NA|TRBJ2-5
CASSSDRVKETQYF
TGTGCCAGCAGCTCCGACCGGGTCAAAGAGACCCAGTACTTC
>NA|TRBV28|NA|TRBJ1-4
CASSIQGREKLFF
TGTGCCAGCAGTATACAGGGAAGGGAAAAACTGTTTTTT
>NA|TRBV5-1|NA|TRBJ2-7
CASSLVSGTDRYEQYF
TGCGCCAGCAGCTTGGTGTCTGGGACTGACCGCTACGAGCAGTACTTC
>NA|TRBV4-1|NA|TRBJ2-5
CASSQRTQMGETQYF
TGCGCCAGCAGCCAACGGACACAAATGGGGGAGACCCAGTACTTC
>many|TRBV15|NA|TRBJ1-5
CATSRDKGVYSNQPQHF
TGTGCCACCAGCAGAGATAAGGGAGTTTATAGCAATCAGCCCCAGCATTTT
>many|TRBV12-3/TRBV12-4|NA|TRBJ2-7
CASTQSTDSYEQYF
TGTGCCAGCACCCAGAGCACGGACTCCTACGAGCAGTACTTC
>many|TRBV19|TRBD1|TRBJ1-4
CASSFPGQYEKLFF
TGTGCCAGTAGTTTCCCGGGACAGTATGAAAAACTGTTTTTT
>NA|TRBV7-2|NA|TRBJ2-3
CASSLWVRSTDTQYF
TGTGCCAGCAGCTTATGGGTCCGTAGCACAGATACGCAGTATTTT
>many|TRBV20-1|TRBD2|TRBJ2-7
CSAQPGTSGSYEQYF
TGCAGTGCTCAACCCGGGACTAGCGGGAGTTACGAGCAGTACTTC
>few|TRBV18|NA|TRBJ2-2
CASSPRTPYTGELFF
TGTGCCAGCTCACCACGAACTCCATACACCGGGGAGCTGTTTTTT
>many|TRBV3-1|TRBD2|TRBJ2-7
CASSQRSGLAGGEQYF
TGTGCCAGCAGCCAACGTTCGGGACTAGCGGGAGGGGAGCAGTACTTC
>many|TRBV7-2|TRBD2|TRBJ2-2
CASSLGRGLAGNTGELFF
TGTGCCAGCAGCTTAGGGAGGGGACTAGCGGGAAACACCGGGGAGCTGTTTTTT
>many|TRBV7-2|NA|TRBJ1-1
CASSLAWLLNTEAFF
TGTGCCAGCAGCTTAGCCTGGCTTCTGAACACTGAAGCTTTCTTT
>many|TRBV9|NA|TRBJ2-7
CASSPRGGVGEQYF
TGTGCCAGCAGCCCCCGTGGAGGGGTGGGCGAGCAGTACTTC
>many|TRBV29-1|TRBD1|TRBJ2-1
CSVGQYNEQFF
TGCAGCGTGGGACAGTACAATGAGCAGTTCTTC
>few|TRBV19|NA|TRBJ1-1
CASSIGMNTEAFF
TGTGCCAGTAGTATAGGTATGAACACTGAAGCTTTCTTT
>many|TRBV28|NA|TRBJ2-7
CASSFRALSYEQYF
TGTGCCAGCAGTTTTAGGGCCCTCTCCTACGAGCAGTACTTC
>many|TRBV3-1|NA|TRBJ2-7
CASSRDGAYEQYF
TGTGCCAGCAGCCGGGACGGAGCCTACGAGCAGTACTTC
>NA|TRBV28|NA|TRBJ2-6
CASSRGLVAGANVLTF
TGTGCCAGCAGCCGCGGGCTAGTCGCTGGGGCCAACGTCCTGACTTTC
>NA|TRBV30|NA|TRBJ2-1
CAWSPEYEQFF
TGTGCCTGGAGCCCCGAGTATGAGCAGTTCTTC
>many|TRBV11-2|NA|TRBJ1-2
CASGNYGYTF
TGTGCCAGCGGTAACTATGGCTACACCTTC
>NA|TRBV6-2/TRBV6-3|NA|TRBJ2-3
CASGLERSTDTQYF
TGTGCCAGCGGCCTGGAGCGGAGCACAGATACGCAGTATTTT
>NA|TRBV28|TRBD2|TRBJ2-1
CASGGRSGRAYEQFF
TGTGCCAGCGGCGGCCGTAGCGGGAGAGCTTATGAGCAGTTCTTC